This T cell receptor (beta chain) derives from a study of human T cells and chemical hapten exposure. The overall study: Upper-back patch tests with 0.01% DPC were read at 6 days.

Study-wide findings and caveats: PT1 expanded TCR counts correlated positively with patch test score. DPC sensitization produced no change in TCRs with frequency above 1 in 1000.

Trimming removed 4 bases from V and 3 bases from J, with 13 bases in between. The germline gives CDR1 SGHDN, CDR2 FVKESK. CDR3 length: 14 amino acids. Time point reported: patch test 3, about 24 weeks after DPC sensitization. The treatment: therapeutic diphenylcyclopropenone sensitization with weekly scalp DPC. This clonotype was detected ten times or more. Its antigen is undetermined. Using its own MiXCR run on the RACE reads, TCRdb lists one record per CDR3 protein. The profile shows about 76,000 distinct CDR3 sequences, 13% of them singletons. The V and J genes are TRBV14 and TRBJ2-7, with D unclear. This TCR came from a woman aged 45 to 65 with alopecia areata. Some clones in this sample may be carry-over from other donors' samples. This sample comprised whole blood, obtained in connection with sensitization to the hapten diphenylcyclopropenone (DPC). The CDR3 nucleotides read TGTGCCAGCAGCCCACGGGCCCGAGGCTACGAGCAGTACTTC. Amino acid sequence: CASSPRARGYEQYF.